Below are 28 T cell receptor beta chains sequenced from a single sample in a study of PD-1 blockade in classical Hodgkin lymphoma. The table came from immunoSEQ multiplex PCR; TCRdb's copy has only in-frame clones and leaves some out. Here the sample spans 4,000 to 5,000 clones, 70% to 80% being singletons. As for time point: cycle 4 day 1 (C4D1), after 6 weeks of nivolumab. Each patient relapsed following autologous stem cell transplantation, and prior brentuximab vedotin exposure differed. Using magnetic negative selection, the CD4+ T cells were separated out of thawed PBMCs. Sequences were derived from CD4+ T cells from blood, sampled before the fourth cycle of nivolumab. Source of these receptors: a human donor with classical Hodgkin lymphoma.

The sample holds one count of this clone. The chain is built from TRBV27 and TRBJ1-1; tentative D call: TRBD1 (6 bases). V lost 6 bases to trimming and J lost 3 bases, with 14 bases between them. This CDR3 is 14 amino acids long. CDR1 is MNHEY, CDR2 SMNVEV, per germline (reference sequence). CDR3 coding DNA: TGTGCCAGCAGGAGAGGGGGGGCGGACACTGAAGCTTTCTTT. Translating it yields CASRRGGADTEAFF.

The chain links TRBV18 to TRBJ2-7, with D possibly TRBD1 on 6 matching bases. CDR3 length: 14 amino acids. Germline values: CDR1 KGHSH, CDR2 LQKENI. Trimming took off 4 bases at V and 4 bases at J, with 14 bases between the two ends. This CDR3 reads CASSQDRGGYEQYF. For the CDR3, the DNA is TGTGCCAGCTCACAGGACCGAGGGGGTTACGAGCAGTACTTC.

CDR3: CASSLESIVKAKNIQYF. The CDR3 nucleotides read TGTGCCAGCAGTTTGGAGTCCATCGTAAAGGCCAAAAACATTCAGTACTTC. The chain has TRBV28 and TRBJ2-4; D ambiguous. Deletions cut 3 bases from V and 1 base from J, with 16 bases between. The CDR3 totals 17 residues. Germline CDR1 is MDHEN and CDR2 is SYDVKM.

This chain connects TRBV14 to TRBJ2-5; possible D gene TRBD2, 6 bases. V was clipped by 0 bases and J by 4 bases, with 12 bases between them. CDR1 SGHDN and CDR2 FVKESK come from the germline V gene. The CDR3 runs 15 residues. The CDR3 spells CASSQEGFGGETQYF. DNA of the CDR3: TGTGCCAGCAGCCAAGAGGGGTTCGGGGGAGAGACCCAGTACTTC.

The chain recombines TRBV7-9 with TRBJ1-1, with D unclear. Germline CDR1 and CDR2: SEHNR and FQNEAQ (reference sequence). This CDR3 region has 14 residues. V was shortened by 0 bases and J by 1 base, with 6 bases between the two germline ends. The CDR3 DNA reads as TGTGCCAGCAGCTTAGCGTCGGGGAACACTGAAGCTTTCTTT. Translation gives CASSLASGNTEAFF. The whole variable domain, filled in from reference TRBV7-9 and TRBJ1-1, reads DTGVSQNPRHKITKRGQNVTFRCDPISEHNRLYWYRQTLGQGPEFLTYFQNEAQLEKSRLLSDRFSAERPKGSFSTLEIQRTEQGDSAMYLCASSLASGNTEAFFGQGTRLTVV.

The chain couples TRBV30 to TRBJ2-6; TRBD1 aligns across 8 bases. Trimming cost V 2 bases and J 4 bases; bases outside gene matches: 7. Germline-derived CDR1 and CDR2 are GTSNPN and SVGIG (reference sequence). The length of the CDR3 is 16 residues. Here the CDR3 DNA reads TGTGCCTGGAGTCCCTGGACAGGGTTCGGGGCCAACGTCCTGACTTTC. It codes for CAWSPWTGFGANVLTF.

The V and J genes are TRBV28 and TRBJ1-6; a possible D gene is TRBD1 (6 bases). Germline lookup yields CDR1 MDHEN and CDR2 SYDVKM. V was trimmed by 7 bases and J by 0 bases, leaving 10 bases between them. This CDR3 has 15 residues. This chain's CDR3 is CASTTGYSYNSPLHF. DNA of the CDR3: TGTGCCAGCACCACAGGGTACTCCTATAATTCACCCCTCCACTTT.

Only one count was recorded for this clone. The J gene is TRBJ1-1, the V gene TRBV6-5, with 7 bases that match TRBD1. CDR1 is MNHEY and CDR2 is SVGAGI in the germline V gene. The CDR3 length is 15 residues. The junction had 11 bases not matched to a gene; V was cut back by 9 bases and J by 1 base. For the CDR3, the DNA is TGTGCCAGTCAAGCCCCGACAGGGAGGAACACTGAAGCTTTCTTT. Translating it yields CASQAPTGRNTEAFF.

This clone was picked up a small number of times. The chain carries TRBV6-6 and TRBJ1-3; tentatively, D is TRBD1 (6 bases). V was clipped by 5 bases and J by 1 base, with 6 bases between them. Germline V gene lookup returns CDR1 MNHNY and CDR2 SVGAGI (reference sequence). The length of the CDR3 is 13 residues. DNA of the CDR3: TGTGCCAGCAGTACAGGGTCTGGAAACACCATATATTTT. It yields the protein CASSTGSGNTIYF.

The chain couples TRBV25-1 to TRBJ1-1; the match to TRBD1 covers 7 bases. V lost 6 bases and J lost 1; bases outside the gene matches: 5. There are 14 residues in the CDR3. Germline V lookup: CDR1 MGHDK, CDR2 SYGVNS. The CDR3 sequence: CASRRGQENTEAFF. CDR3 nucleotide sequence: TGTGCCAGCAGGCGCGGACAGGAGAACACTGAAGCTTTCTTT.

This chain joins TRBV29-1 and TRBJ1-1; perhaps TRBD1 as D (6 bases). CDR1 and CDR2 from the germline V gene are SQVTM and ANQGSEA. V lost 6 bases and J lost 6, with 17 bases in between. The CDR3 sequence is 13 residues long. CDR3: CSVRQVRGSEAFF. The DNA for the CDR3 is TGCAGCGTAAGACAGGTCCGTGGGTCTGAAGCTTTCTTT.

The chain employs TRBV4-3 and TRBJ2-4; 8 bases are shared with TRBD2. The length of the CDR3 is 18 residues. V lost 0 bases to trimming and J lost 4 bases; unmatched junction nucleotides: 11. Looked up from germline, CDR1 is LGHNA and CDR2 is YSLEER. The CDR3 region has the DNA TGCGCCAGCAGCCAAGATCCCCCTCGTAGCGGGGTTAAAAACATTCAGTACTTC. It specifies CASSQDPPRSGVKNIQYF.

This clone occurred a few times. The rearrangement joins TRBV11-2 to TRBJ1-3; D not certain. Germline loops: CDR1 SGHAT, CDR2 FQNNGV. The CDR3 loop spans 14 amino acids. Trimming pared 4 bases from V and 2 bases from J, leaving 9 bases between. DNA for the CDR3: TGTGCCAGCAGCTCCCGACTAGCTGGAAACACCATATATTTT. It is translated as CASSSRLAGNTIYF.

This clone turned up a few times. Different DNA sequences within this sample yield the same CDR3. The rearrangement uses TRBV7-6 and TRBJ2-3, with TRBD1 matching 7 bases. V shed 5 bases, J shed 1 base, and the junction held 3 bases outside the gene matches. This CDR3 has 14 amino acids. Germline-derived CDR1 and CDR2 are SGHVS and FNYEAQ. CDR3 region: CASSRGGGTDTQYF. The CDR3 nucleotides are TGTGCCAGCAGCCGAGGGGGCGGCACAGATACGCAGTATTTT.

The chain's CDR3 is CASSVGGTNTGELFF. The CDR3 nucleotides are TGTGCCAGCAGCGTAGGGGGCACGAACACCGGGGAGCTGTTTTTT. This rearrangement joins TRBV9 to TRBJ2-2; D possibly corresponds to TRBD1 (5 bases). This CDR3 has 15 residues. CDR1 SGDLS and CDR2 YYNGEE come from the germline V gene. V lost 0 bases to trimming and J lost 0 bases, with 6 bases between them.

CDR3 sequence reads: CATSSRKAGLGTDTQYF. The CDR3, as DNA: TGTGCCACCAGCTCCCGGAAGGCAGGGTTAGGAACAGATACGCAGTATTTT. The chain uses TRBV15 and TRBJ2-3, with a tentative D call TRBD1 (5 bases). CDR1 is LNHNV, CDR2 YYDKDF, per germline (reference sequence). This CDR3 spans 17 amino acids. The V end was cut by 5 bases, the J end by 3 bases, with 21 bases between.

This clone was recorded once. The chain carries TRBV27 and TRBJ1-1; 9 nucleotides align to TRBD1. The J segment lost 0 bases and the V segment lost 5 bases, leaving 1 base of the junction unmatched. CDR3 length equals 14 residues. Germline V gene lookup returns CDR1 MNHEY and CDR2 SMNVEV (reference sequence). The CDR3 nucleotides are TGTGCCAGCAGTCGGGACAGGGTGAACACTGAAGCTTTCTTT. Its protein product is CASSRDRVNTEAFF.

V and J are TRBV2 and TRBJ1-5; the D is unclear. The germline gives CDR1 SNHLY, CDR2 FYNNEI. This CDR3 is built from 14 residues. V was trimmed by 6 bases and J by 1 base, leaving 10 bases between them. CDR3: CASSRGGSNQPQHF. In DNA form, the CDR3 reads TGTGCCAGCAGCCGGGGAGGAAGCAATCAGCCCCAGCATTTT.

This clone was observed once. The CDR3 DNA reads TGTGCCAGTAGTACCAACCGGGCCGCGGGCGGAGGGTACACTGAAGCTTTCTTT. Amino acids: CASSTNRAAGGGYTEAFF. This chain uses TRBV19 with TRBJ1-1; D is unclear. V gave up 4 bases and J gave up 3 bases, with 24 bases separating them. CDR3 length: 18 residues. CDR1 is LNHDA, CDR2 SQIVND, per germline (reference sequence).

The chain links TRBV5-6 to TRBJ2-1; TRBD1 matches 8 bases. This CDR3 spans 14 amino acids. Trimming at V came to 0 bases and at J to 4 bases, leaving 0 bases not matched to a gene. Germline assignment: CDR1 SGHDT and CDR2 YYEEEE. CDR3 in DNA: TGTGCCAGCAGCTTGGGACAGGGGTACAATGAGCAGTTCTTC. Protein sequence: CASSLGQGYNEQFF. The whole variable domain, remainder taken from reference TRBV5-6 and TRBJ2-1, is DAGVTQSPTHLIKTRGQQVTLRCSPKSGHDTVSWYQQALGQGPQFIFQYYEEEERQRGNFPDRFSGHQFPNYSSELNVNALLLGDSALYLCASSLGQGYNEQFFGPGTRLTVL.

The V and J genes are TRBV2 and TRBJ1-1, with unresolved D. Germline CDR1 SNHLY, CDR2 FYNNEI. V was cut by 5 bases and J by 7 bases, with 14 bases left in between. The CDR3 sequence is 13 residues long. The CDR3 reads CASSWGERGEAFF. The CDR3 region has the DNA TGTGCCAGCAGTTGGGGTGAGCGAGGTGAAGCTTTCTTT.

V and J are TRBV9 and TRBJ1-2; D not certain. This CDR3 region has 13 residues. Per the germline V gene, CDR1 is SGDLS and CDR2 is YYNGEE. V lost 0 bases and J lost 5, with 8 bases in between. The CDR3 here is CASSVVTGYGYTF. The CDR3, as DNA: TGTGCCAGCAGCGTAGTAACCGGATATGGCTACACCTTC.

The gene calls are TRBV6-5 and TRBJ1-2; weak D call: TRBD1 (6 bases). The CDR3 extends over 11 amino acids. Trimming pared 6 bases from V and 5 bases from J, leaving 7 bases between. CDR1 is MNHEY, CDR2 SVGAGI, per germline. The CDR3 sequence: CASSGQYGYTF. The CDR3 DNA is TGTGCCAGCAGCGGACAGTATGGCTACACCTTC.

V and J are TRBV10-3 and TRBJ2-1; maybe TRBD2 (5 bases). This CDR3 spans 13 amino acids. Germline-derived CDR1 and CDR2 are ENHRY and SYGVKD. The V gene lost 6 bases and the J gene lost 8 bases, with 14 bases spanning the gap. The CDR3 nucleotides read TGTGCCATCAGCGGAGGCCGGGTGGATGAGCAGTTCTTC. This encodes CAISGGRVDEQFF.

The chain joins TRBV18 to TRBJ1-1; D unclear. Germline V gene lookup returns CDR1 KGHSH and CDR2 LQKENI. The V and J ends lost 2 bases and 1 base respectively, with 23 bases between them. The CDR3 contains 19 residues. For the CDR3, the DNA is TGTGCCAGCTCACCAATCCAATCGGGCCGGGGTTCGGAGAACACTGAAGCTTTCTTT. Residues: CASSPIQSGRGSENTEAFF.

The gene calls are TRBV12-5 and TRBJ1-4; D is perhaps TRBD1 (6 bases). V gave up 0 bases and J gave up 10 bases, with 12 bases separating them. CDR3 size: 14 residues. Per germline, CDR1 LGHNT and CDR2 FRNRAP. The CDR3 protein is CASGLVEGGGKLFF. DNA of the CDR3: TGTGCTAGTGGTTTGGTAGAAGGGGGGGGAAAACTGTTTTTT.

This clone was counted a single time. V is TRBV19 and J is TRBJ1-5, with D unclear. Germline CDR1 LNHDA, CDR2 SQIVND (reference sequence). The CDR3 length is 16 residues. The V end lost 5 bases, the J end lost 0 bases, and 14 bases lay between the germline ends. The DNA for the CDR3 is TGTGCCAGTAGTCCTCTTGGTGGAGGTAGCAATCAGCCCCAGCATTTT. Protein product: CASSPLGGGSNQPQHF.

The DNA for the CDR3 is TGTGCCAGCGGAGACAGGGGAATGAACACTGAAGCTTTCTTT. Translating it yields CASGDRGMNTEAFF. The genes are TRBV2 and TRBJ1-1; TRBD1 agrees at 8 bases. This CDR3 has 14 amino acids. Germline values: CDR1 SNHLY, CDR2 FYNNEI. V lost 8 bases and J lost 0; bases outside the gene matches: 5. The entire variable domain, with the rest obtained from reference TRBV2 and TRBJ1-1, is as follows: EPEVTQTPSHQVTQMGQEVILRCVPISNHLYFYWYRQILGQKVEFLVSFYNNEISEKSEIFDDQFSVERPDGSNFTLKIRSTKLEDSAMYFCASGDRGMNTEAFFGQGTRLTVV.